This paragraph reports one T cell receptor (beta chain). Clones were sequenced by immunoSEQ multiplex PCR, and TCRdb holds only the in-frame ones, with some missing. The sample shows approximately 97,000 clones, more than 75% of them seen only once. This sample stems from a study of blood T cell repertoires in COVID-19. Across the study: Sample material is recorded as cDNA or gDNA derived from T cells, B-cell-depleted T cells, or PBMCs.

CDR3 length equals 16 residues. Germline V gives CDR1 MNHEY, CDR2 SVGEGT. Trimming left V 4 bases short and J 9 bases short, with 22 bases between. The specimen sequenced was peripheral blood. The source is a human donor in a cohort sampled during active COVID-19. V is TRBV6-2 or TRBV6-3 and J is TRBJ1-5; maybe TRBD1 (5 bases). The CDR3 DNA sequence: TGTGCCAGCAGTTTACCTAGGGGCGCTCTCCCCGGGCCCCAGCATTTT. Protein: CASSLPRGALPGPQHF.